This paragraph covers one T cell receptor (beta chain) sequence. Its specificity is unknown. The record originates from a study of T cell responses to AZD1222 COVID-19 vaccine. Study results and limitations: Unmutated variant regions are reportedly targeted by nearly half of spike-specific TCRs. There were repertoire samples only from the period after the peak T cell response. Mostly white British, mostly female donors; authors suggested clonal diversity may be underestimated. Recipients of AZD1222 seropositive at baseline numbered only 5 to 7.

Data came from immunoSEQ multiplex PCR; TCRdb stores just in-frame clones and leaves some out. The table includes roughly 80,000 clones, about 84% detected once. The germline CDR1 and CDR2 sequences are MNHEY and SMNVEV (reference sequence). The CDR3 totals 15 residues. The V end was cut by 7 bases, the J end by 4 bases, with 17 bases between. The chain has TRBV27 and TRBJ2-1; D may be TRBD2 (6 bases). The specimen was peripheral blood, collected on day 0 of AZD1222 vaccination. This receptor was taken from an adult in good health. This chain's CDR3 is CASTVGRTSYNEQFF. CDR3 coding DNA: TGTGCCAGCACTGTCGGGAGAACCAGTTACAATGAGCAGTTCTTC.